Presented here are 8 T cell receptor delta chains from one specimen sequenced in a study of Vδ1+ human thymocytes. Overall study results and limits: Highly polyclonal TRG and TRD repertoires with Gaussian CDR3 length distributions appeared in thymus.

Extracted RNA was reverse transcribed into cDNA. Pooled V-gene forward primers with one constant-region reverse primer generated the CDR3 amplicons by multiplex PCR. TCRdb reanalysed the multiplex PCR reads with CATT. Here the sample spans roughly 55,000 delta-chain clones, 15% to 20% being singletons. These receptors have no known antigen. The sequenced sample consisted of Vdelta1+ gamma-delta thymocytes from the thymus. Stated subset: FACS-sorted CD3+ TCRalphabeta- TCRVdelta1+ TCRVdelta2- thymocytes. Receptors were obtained from a boy in the first two years of life who had congenital heart surgery.

This clone was seen more than once but under ten times. Other DNA variants within this sample encode the same CDR3. The J gene is TRDJ2, the V gene TRDV1, with a possible D match to TRDD3 (6 bases). The CDR3 is 19 residues long. V was pared by 1 base and J by 3 bases, with 21 bases between. Germline loops: CDR1 TSWWSYY, CDR2 QGS. CDR3 in DNA: TGTGCTCTTGGGGAACCCCTCTTCGGGCAGGGGGGGATGACAGCACAACTCTTCTTT. This encodes CALGEPLFGQGGMTAQLFF.

The chain links TRDV1 to TRDJ1, with a tentative D call TRDD3 (6 bases). Trimming pared 4 bases from V and 0 bases from J, leaving 21 bases between. This CDR3 region has 18 residues. Per the germline V gene, CDR1 is TSWWSYY and CDR2 is QGS. CDR3 sequence (DNA): TGTGCTCTTGGGGGGGCGGCAGGTGGGGGCCACTACACCGATAAACTCATCTTT. Amino acids: CALGGAAGGGHYTDKLIF.

This chain connects TRDV1 to TRDJ1, with 7 nucleotides matching TRDD3. Germline loops: CDR1 TSWWSYY, CDR2 QGS. V lost 2 bases and J lost 4; bases outside the gene matches: 13. CDR3 length: 17 amino acids. CDR3 region: CALGECNLRWGFDKLIF. CDR3 bases: TGTGCTCTTGGGGAATGTAACCTACGCTGGGGGTTCGATAAACTCATCTTT.

This clone was counted a few times. The chain links TRDV1 to TRDJ1, with TRDD3 matching 12 bases. The CDR3 is 24 amino acids. Trimming took 0 bases from V and 2 from J; bases not matched to a gene: 25. The germline CDR1 and CDR2 sequences are TSWWSYY and QGS. CDR3 nucleotides: TGTGCTCTTGGGGAACTTAGACCCCCGAACACCCCTTTGTACTGGGGGATACAGACCGATAAACTCATCTTT. It encodes CALGELRPPNTPLYWGIQTDKLIF.

This clone was observed a few times. V usage is TRDV1 and J usage is TRDJ1; 9 bases agree with TRDD3. J was trimmed by 0 bases and V by 0 bases; bases with no gene match: 20. The CDR3 extends over 22 amino acids. The germline V gene encodes CDR1 TSWWSYY and CDR2 QGS. CDR3 nucleotide sequence: TGTGCTCTTGGGGAACTTGAGCGCGGCTTGCTGGGGGATCCTGGGTACACCGATAAACTCATCTTT. It translates to CALGELERGLLGDPGYTDKLIF.

The gene calls are TRDV1 and TRDJ1, with TRDD3 as a possible D gene (5 bases). The CDR3 has 20 residues. CDR1 and CDR2 (germline): TSWWSYY, QGS. The V end was cut by 4 bases, the J end by 0 bases, with 27 bases between. CDR3 residues: CALGGIIHWFRGVDTDKLIF. The CDR3 bases are TGTGCTCTTGGGGGAATAATCCACTGGTTTAGGGGGGTTGACACCGATAAACTCATCTTT.

The chain joins TRDV1 to TRDJ1, with D possibly TRDD2 on 5 matching bases. V was clipped by 1 base and J by 6 bases, with 21 bases between them. Germline lookup yields CDR1 TSWWSYY and CDR2 QGS. CDR3 length equals 17 residues. The CDR3 is CALGEPHPTLSIHKLIF. Here the CDR3 DNA reads TGTGCTCTTGGGGAACCCCACCCTACGCTGAGTATTCATAAACTCATCTTT.

V gene TRDV1 combines with J gene TRDJ1; no reliable D call. V lost 1 base to trimming and J lost 0 bases, with 9 bases between them. CDR1 is TSWWSYY, CDR2 QGS, per germline. CDR3 length: 15 residues. This chain's CDR3 is CALGEQHNYTDKLIF. CDR3 nucleotides: TGTGCTCTTGGGGAACAACATAACTACACCGATAAACTCATCTTT.